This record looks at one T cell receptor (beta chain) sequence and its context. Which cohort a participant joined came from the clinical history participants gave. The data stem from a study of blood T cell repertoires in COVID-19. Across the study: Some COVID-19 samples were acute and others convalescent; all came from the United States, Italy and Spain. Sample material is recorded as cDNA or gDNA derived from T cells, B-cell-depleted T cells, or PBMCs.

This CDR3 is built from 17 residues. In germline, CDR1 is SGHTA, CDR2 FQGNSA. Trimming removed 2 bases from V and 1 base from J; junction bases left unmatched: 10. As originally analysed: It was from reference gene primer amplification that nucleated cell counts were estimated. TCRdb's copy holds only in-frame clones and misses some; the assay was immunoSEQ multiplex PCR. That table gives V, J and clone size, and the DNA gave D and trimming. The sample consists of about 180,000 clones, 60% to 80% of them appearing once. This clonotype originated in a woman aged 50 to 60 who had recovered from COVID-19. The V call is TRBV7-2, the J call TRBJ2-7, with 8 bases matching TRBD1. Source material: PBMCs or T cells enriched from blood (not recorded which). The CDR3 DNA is TGTGCCAGCAGCTTACACGCCTCCGGGACAGGTTCCTACGAGCAGTACTTC. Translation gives CASSLHASGTGSYEQYF.